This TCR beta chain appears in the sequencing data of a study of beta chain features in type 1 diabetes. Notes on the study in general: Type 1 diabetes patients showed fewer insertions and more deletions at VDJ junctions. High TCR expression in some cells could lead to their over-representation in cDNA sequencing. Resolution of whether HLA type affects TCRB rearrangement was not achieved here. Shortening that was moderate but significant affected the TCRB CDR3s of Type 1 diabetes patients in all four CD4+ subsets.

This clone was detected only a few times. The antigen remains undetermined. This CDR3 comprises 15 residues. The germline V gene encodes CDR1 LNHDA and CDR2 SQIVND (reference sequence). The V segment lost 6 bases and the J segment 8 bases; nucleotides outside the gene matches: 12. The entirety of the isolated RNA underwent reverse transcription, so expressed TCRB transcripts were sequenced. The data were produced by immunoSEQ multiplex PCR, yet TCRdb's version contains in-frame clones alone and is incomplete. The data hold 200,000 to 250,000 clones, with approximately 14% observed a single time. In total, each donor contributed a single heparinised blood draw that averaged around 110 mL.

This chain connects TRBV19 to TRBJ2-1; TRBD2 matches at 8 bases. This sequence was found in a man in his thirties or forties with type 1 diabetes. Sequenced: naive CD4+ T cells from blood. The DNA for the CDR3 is TGTGCCAGTAGGTTGGCGGGAGGCATCTCGCATGAGCAGTTCTTC. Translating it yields CASRLAGGISHEQFF.